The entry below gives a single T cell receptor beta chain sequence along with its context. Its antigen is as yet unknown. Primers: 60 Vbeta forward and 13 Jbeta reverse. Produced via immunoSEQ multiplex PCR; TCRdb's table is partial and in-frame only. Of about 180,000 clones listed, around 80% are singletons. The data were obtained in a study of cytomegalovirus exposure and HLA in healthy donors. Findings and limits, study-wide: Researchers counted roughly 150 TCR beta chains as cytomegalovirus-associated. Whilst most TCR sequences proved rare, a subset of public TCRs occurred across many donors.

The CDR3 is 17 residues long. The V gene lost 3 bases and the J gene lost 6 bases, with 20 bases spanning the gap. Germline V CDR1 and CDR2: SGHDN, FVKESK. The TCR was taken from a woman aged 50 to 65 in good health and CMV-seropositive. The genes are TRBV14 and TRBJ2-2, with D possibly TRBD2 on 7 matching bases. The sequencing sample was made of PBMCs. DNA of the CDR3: TGTGCCAGCAGCCAGAGGGGGGGGCTCATCCAGTCCGGGGAGCTGTTTTTT. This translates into CASSQRGGLIQSGELFF.